The rows below give T cell receptor beta chains drawn from one sample of a study of graft-versus-host responses after intestinal transplantation. Only in-frame clones appear in the TCRdb table, and some are missing; sequencing was by immunoSEQ multiplex PCR. The repertoire holds over 85,000 clones, with about 93% as singletons. No antigens are known for them. The material was unstimulated CD8+ T cells sorted from spleen or lymph node cells, obtained before intestinal transplant. The receptor set was obtained from a human donor who received an intestinal transplant. Both conserved end residues are part of each CDR3. The order of the fields is V gene, J gene, CDR3 length, CDR3 protein.

TRBV11-2	TRBJ1-6	17	CASSFETGNSYNSPLHF
TRBV5-1	TRBJ1-4	15	CASSWTGGSGEKLFF
TRBV6-1	TRBJ2-1	14	CAAELAGDYNEQFF
TRBV5-4	TRBJ2-3	15	CASSSIAGVTDTQYF
TRBV6-1	TRBJ2-5	17	CASSDLTYRAYQETQYF
TRBV13	TRBJ2-7	16	CASSLGGQGVLHEQYF
TRBV29-1	TRBJ1-1	12	CSVDVQQAEAFF
TRBV30	TRBJ1-2	12	CAWSPDWEGYTF
TRBV27	TRBJ2-7	14	CASSPGLGTYEQYF
TRBV19	TRBJ1-2	13	CASSIGSWDGYTF
TRBV7-2	TRBJ2-3	15	CASSLFVVATDTQYF
TRBV19	TRBJ1-1	15	CARNRQGGKNTEAFF
TRBV27	TRBJ2-2	15	CASSSSGLYTGELFF
TRBV2	TRBJ2-7	14	CASSDPSGSDEQYF
TRBV25-1	TRBJ2-3	16	CASSEWASGSGDTQYF
TRBV11-2	TRBJ2-3	17	CASSGTSGRAFTDTQYF
TRBV30	TRBJ1-1	13	CAWTGTGSVGAFF
TRBV7-6	TRBJ2-1	15	CASSLRQGTYNEQFF
TRBV2	TRBJ2-3	16	CASSEATGGLTDTQYF
TRBV27	TRBJ1-1	15	CASSLWGQLNTEAFF
TRBV19	TRBJ2-4	19	CASSRDIPTAGGPKNIQYF
TRBV12-5	TRBJ2-1	12	CASADESNEQFF
TRBV29-1	TRBJ2-4	12	CSAQAEENIQYF
TRBV5-1	-	13	CASSYPGGYEQYF
TRBV30	TRBJ2-5	14	CAWSVEAGGETQYF
TRBV4-1	TRBJ2-3	16	CASSPIAGGLADTQYF
TRBV28	TRBJ1-4	15	CASSLSGQGLVELFF
TRBV27	TRBJ2-6	16	CASSPLGISGANVLTF
TRBV28	TRBJ2-7	14	CASSPRRGSYEQYF
TRBV27	TRBJ2-2	16	CASSLSHSLNTGELFF
TRBV7-2	TRBJ2-7	14	CASSTTGTVYEQYF
TRBV27	TRBJ1-5	13	CASSQPGNQPQHF
TRBV27	TRBJ2-7	14	CASSLALSSYEQYF
TRBV13	TRBJ2-7	14	CASSLGQGGYEQYF
TRBV14	TRBJ2-1	17	CASSPLGGGALYNEQFF
TRBV4-1	TRBJ2-1	16	CASSPRGSGSQGEQFF
TRBV6-5	TRBJ2-7	14	CASSYGTSEYEQYF
TRBV9	TRBJ2-6	16	CASSVGHHSGANVLTF
TRBV6-1	TRBJ2-7	15	CASSEWWGPSYEQYF
TRBV4-1	TRBJ2-7	17	CASSQPQGSGSAGEQYF
TRBV7-9	TRBJ1-5	14	CASSLVGAGQPQHF
TRBV4-1	TRBJ1-1	16	CASSPKGRGGDTEAFF
TRBV6-5	TRBJ2-7	15	CASSARTGGSYEQYF
TRBV30	TRBJ1-1	15	CAWSNLPGFGTEAFF
TRBV6-1	TRBJ1-2	14	CASTEPGSNYGYTF